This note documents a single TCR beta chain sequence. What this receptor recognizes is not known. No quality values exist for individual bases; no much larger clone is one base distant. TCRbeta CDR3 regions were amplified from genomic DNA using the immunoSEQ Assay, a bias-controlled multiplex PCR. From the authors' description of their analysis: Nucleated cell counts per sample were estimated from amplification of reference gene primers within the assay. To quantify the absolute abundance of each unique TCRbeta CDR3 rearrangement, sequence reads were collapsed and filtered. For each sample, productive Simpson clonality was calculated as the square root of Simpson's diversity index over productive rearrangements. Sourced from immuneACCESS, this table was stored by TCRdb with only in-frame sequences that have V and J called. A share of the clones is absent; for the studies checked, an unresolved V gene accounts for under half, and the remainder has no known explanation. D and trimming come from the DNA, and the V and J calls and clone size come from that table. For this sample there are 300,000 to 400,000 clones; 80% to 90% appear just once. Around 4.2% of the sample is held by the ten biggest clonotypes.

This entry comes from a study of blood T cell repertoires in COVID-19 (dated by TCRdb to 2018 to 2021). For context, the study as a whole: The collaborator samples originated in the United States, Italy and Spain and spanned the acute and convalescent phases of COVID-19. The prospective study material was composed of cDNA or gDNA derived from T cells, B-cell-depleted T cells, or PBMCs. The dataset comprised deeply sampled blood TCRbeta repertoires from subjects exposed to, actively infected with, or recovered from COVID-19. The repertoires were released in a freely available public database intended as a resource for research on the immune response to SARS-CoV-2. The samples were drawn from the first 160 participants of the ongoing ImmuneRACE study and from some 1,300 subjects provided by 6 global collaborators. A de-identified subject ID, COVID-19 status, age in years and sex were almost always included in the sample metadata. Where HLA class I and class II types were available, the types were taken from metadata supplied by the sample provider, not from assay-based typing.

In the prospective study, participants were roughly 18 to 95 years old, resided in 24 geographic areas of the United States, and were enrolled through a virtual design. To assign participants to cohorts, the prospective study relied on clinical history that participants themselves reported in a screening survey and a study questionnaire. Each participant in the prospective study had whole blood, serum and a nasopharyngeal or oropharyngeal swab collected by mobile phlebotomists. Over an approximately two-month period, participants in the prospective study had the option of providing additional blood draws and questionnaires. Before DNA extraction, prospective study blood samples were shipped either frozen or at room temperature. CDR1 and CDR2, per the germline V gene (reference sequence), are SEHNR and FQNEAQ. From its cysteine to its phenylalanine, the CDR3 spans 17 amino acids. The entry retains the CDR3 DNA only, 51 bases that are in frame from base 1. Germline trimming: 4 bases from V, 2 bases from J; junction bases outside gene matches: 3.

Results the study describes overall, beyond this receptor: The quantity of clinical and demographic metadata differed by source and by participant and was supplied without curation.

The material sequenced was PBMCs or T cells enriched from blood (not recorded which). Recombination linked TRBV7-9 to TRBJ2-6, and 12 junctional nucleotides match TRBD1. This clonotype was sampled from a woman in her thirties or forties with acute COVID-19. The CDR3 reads CASSSGQGAPGANVLTF. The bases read TGTGCCAGCAGCTCGGGACAGGGGGCGCCTGGGGCCAACGTCCTGACTTTC.